The 7 T cell receptor beta chains presented below share a single source sample, sequenced in a study of cytomegalovirus exposure and HLA in healthy donors. Repertoires were generated with immunoSEQ multiplex PCR, while TCRdb's copy carries only in-frame clones and drops some. The data contain 150,000 to 200,000 clones, under 90% of them seen just once; the ten biggest clones take up 4% to 5%. Sequencing used PBMCs. The receptors derive from a man aged 18 to 30 in good health and CMV-seropositive.

V is TRBV7-8 and J is TRBJ1-5; TRBD1 matches at 8 bases. This CDR3 has 18 residues. Germline CDR1 reads SGHVS; CDR2 reads FQNEAQ. The J segment lost 6 bases and the V segment lost 2 bases, leaving 15 bases of the junction unmatched. Written as DNA, the CDR3 is TGTGCCAGCAGCTTAAGCAGGGGGCTCCAATCGCCAATTCAGCCCCAGCATTTT. It encodes CASSLSRGLQSPIQPQHF.

In this sample, this clone turned up a few times. The chain couples TRBV10-3 to TRBJ2-7; D is uncertain. The CDR3 spans 13 residues. The germline gives CDR1 ENHRY, CDR2 SYGVKD. V was shortened by 4 bases and J by 5 bases, with 12 bases between the two germline ends. CDR3 loop: CAISALSSDEQYF. In DNA form, the CDR3 reads TGTGCCATCAGTGCTTTGTCGTCAGACGAGCAGTACTTC.

In its sample, this clone was seen a few times. This chain joins TRBV7-6 and TRBJ1-1; 9 nucleotides line up with TRBD1. The germline V gene encodes CDR1 SGHVS and CDR2 FNYEAQ. CDR3 length equals 13 residues. With V trimmed by 3 bases and J by 4 bases, 0 bases remained unmatched. The DNA of the CDR3 is TGTGCCAGCAGCTTGACAGGGGGCACTGAAGCTTTCTTT. It specifies CASSLTGGTEAFF.

This chain links TRBV18 with TRBJ2-3; 10 bases map to TRBD2. Germline V gives CDR1 KGHSH, CDR2 LQKENI. The trim removed 2 bases at V and 4 bases at J, leaving 3 bases unmatched. This CDR3 is built from 15 residues. CDR3 nucleotide sequence: TGTGCCAGCTCACCATCTAGCGGGAGCGCAGATACGCAGTATTTT. It codes for CASSPSSGSADTQYF.

This sequence joins TRBV5-1 and TRBJ2-3; 9 bases map to TRBD2. The CDR3 totals 15 residues. With 0 bases clipped from V and 1 base from J, the junction kept 0 bases outside the gene matches. CDR1 and CDR2 from the germline V gene are SGHRS and YFSETQ. The CDR3 is CASSLGGRGTDTQYF. The CDR3 region has the DNA TGCGCCAGCAGCTTGGGCGGGAGGGGCACAGATACGCAGTATTTT.

In its sample, this clone was seen once. The genes are TRBV9 and TRBJ2-3, with D unresolved. This CDR3 has 11 residues. V shed 7 bases and J shed 2 bases, with 5 bases lying between them. The V gene's germline CDR1 is SGDLS and CDR2 YYNGEE. CDR3 coding DNA: TGTGCCAGCGCGGCCACAGATACGCAGTATTTT. Encoded protein: CASAATDTQYF.

This sequence joins TRBV11-3 and TRBJ2-7, with D tentatively TRBD1 (5 bases). V lost 8 bases and J 0 bases, leaving 17 bases between the germline ends. The CDR3 runs 15 residues. Germline loops: CDR1 SGHNT, CDR2 YENEEA. The CDR3 nucleotides are TGTGCCAGCGCACCGGGCCAGGGAAACTCCTACGAGCAGTACTTC. This sequence encodes CASAPGQGNSYEQYF. Based on the CDR3 plus reference TRBV11-3 and TRBJ2-7, the full variable domain is EAGVVQSPRYKIIEKKQPVAFWCNPISGHNTLYWYLQNLGQGPELLIRYENEEAVDDSQLPKDRFSAERLKGVDSTLKIQPAELGDSAVYLCASAPGQGNSYEQYFGPGTRLTVT.